This T cell receptor beta chain comes out of a study of a mutant IDH1 vaccine in newly diagnosed glioma. The CDR3 has 17 residues. The germline gives CDR1 SGDLS, CDR2 YYNGEE. The ends were cut back, 4 bases at V and 0 bases at J, with 16 bases in the middle. As for this clone: The antigen is undetermined.

The repertoire was sequenced with immunoSEQ multiplex PCR; TCRdb's copy has only in-frame clones and lacks some. Seen here are tens of thousands of clones, 75% to 85% observed once, and the top ten hold 4% to 6%. Time point described: week 23, last vaccination. In every dose of vaccine, 300 ug of mutant IDH1 20-mer peptide was given alongside topical imiquimod. This TCR was sampled from a man in his forties with glioma. V usage is TRBV9 and J usage is TRBJ1-4; no definite D call. Sequencing used PBMCs, obtained from a glioma patient whose treatment included an IDH1 peptide vaccine. The CDR3 reads CASSPFDYLSTNEKLFF. In nucleotides, the CDR3 is TGTGCCAGCAGCCCTTTCGACTATCTCTCAACTAATGAAAAACTGTTTTTT.